This T cell receptor (beta chain) was sequenced during a study of blood T cell repertoires in COVID-19. Original processing notes: Researchers report that nucleated cell counts were estimated from reference gene primer amplification. Only in-frame clones appear in the TCRdb table, and some are missing; sequencing was by immunoSEQ multiplex PCR. For V, J and clone size, that table is used; D and trimming come from the DNA. This sample carries roughly 250,000 clones, around four fifths of them seen once, and the ten largest clones take roughly 8.7%. Germline V gene lookup returns CDR1 MNHEY and CDR2 SVGAGI. The ends were cut back, 5 bases at V and 0 bases at J, with 11 bases in the middle. The CDR3 is 15 amino acids.

This sequence originates from a man in his forties or fifties with active or convalescent COVID-19. This rearrangement joins TRBV6-5 to TRBJ1-3; D is unresolved. The specimen sequenced was peripheral blood. Here the CDR3 reads CASSLGGYSGNTIYF. CDR3 coding DNA: TGTGCCAGCAGTCTCGGAGGGTACTCTGGAAACACCATATATTTT.